This is a list of T cell receptor beta chains from one sample in a study of blood T cell repertoires in COVID-19. Clones were sequenced by immunoSEQ multiplex PCR, and TCRdb holds only the in-frame ones, with some missing. The sample has just under 80,000 clones; approximately 85% are singletons. The sample consisted of peripheral blood. The receptor set was obtained from a human donor in a cohort sampled during active COVID-19. Each CDR3 is given without its conserved first and last residue. A D gene is named only where the DNA matches it firmly. Clone size appears in some rows only: once, few, many, or a class for an expanded clone.

v_gene | abundance | d_gene | CDR3aa
TRBV2 | NA | NA | ASSELQETQY
TRBV7-9 | NA | NA | ASSLAERASTEAF
TRBV24-1 | NA | NA | ATSEGGGLSYNEQF
TRBV7-3 | NA | TRBD2 | ASSPGLAGDNEQF
TRBV4-3 | NA | TRBD2 | ASSQDVAGGTQY
TRBV7-2 | NA | TRBD2 | ASSPAGTISNNEQF
TRBV3-1/TRBV3-2 | once | NA | ASSQALETQY
TRBV10-3 | NA | TRBD1 | AISGTRQGGTEAF
TRBV4-2 | NA | NA | ASSQVSGKNTEAF
TRBV19 | NA | NA | ASSMGYEQF
TRBV11-3 | NA | NA | ASSLRGGDTEAF
TRBV10-3 | NA | NA | AISEDHGGDTQY
TRBV11-2 | few | NA | ASSPSSGGTYEQY
TRBV18 | once | NA | ASSRPKNEQF
TRBV5-8 | NA | NA | ASSYRVPGGETQY
TRBV14 | NA | NA | ASSHLQGYYGYT
TRBV9 | NA | NA | ASSKQGTGNEQF
TRBV19 | once | NA | ASREQGTEQPQH
TRBV5-4 | NA | TRBD1 | ASSTGTGNTGELF
TRBV6-1 | NA | TRBD2 | ASSELGTSGGADTQY
TRBV9 | NA | TRBD2 | ASSPGGGRSRETQY
TRBV6-2/TRBV6-3 | once | TRBD2 | ASSYRLAVYEQY
TRBV7-9 | NA | NA | ASSPEDSSYTGELF
TRBV28 | once | NA | ASSGNRVQETQY
TRBV7-3 | NA | TRBD1 | ASSPRTGSGGYT
TRBV4-2 | NA | TRBD1 | ASSQTGQGATYEQY
TRBV24-1 | NA | TRBD1 | ATSPSDRGNQPQH
TRBV19 | NA | NA | ASRRSGGETQY
TRBV19 | NA | TRBD2 | ASSRTSGQETQY
TRBV9 | NA | TRBD1 | ASSAGGTGKKLF
TRBV2 | NA | NA | ASGRTVYEQY
TRBV24-1 | once | TRBD1 | ATSDSRQGWNEQF
TRBV6-2/TRBV6-3 | NA | NA | ASSYRRTDTQY
TRBV10-3 | NA | NA | AISEHSLGEQF
TRBV24-1 | NA | TRBD2 | ATSGSGLAGETQY
TRBV19 | NA | NA | ATQYPGSSYEQY
TRBV7-2 | few | TRBD1 | ASSWGQGSYNEQF
TRBV6-2/TRBV6-3 | once | NA | ASSPIAGGEQY
TRBV29-1 | NA | TRBD1 | SVGGQSNQPQH
TRBV24-1 | NA | NA | ATSDPQRGTNYGYT
TRBV18 | NA | NA | ASSPSSLDGYT
TRBV6-5 | once | TRBD1 | ASSADRGTAKQF
TRBV27 | NA | TRBD1 | ASSPGTGGNQETQY